This entry lists 32 T cell receptor beta chains sequenced from one sample in a study of T cells after yellow fever vaccination. TCRdb re-called the 5' RACE reads with MiXCR, one entry per CDR3 protein. The sample includes under 500,000 distinct CDR3 sequences, under 20% seen only once; the top ten take 15% to 20%. The sequencing here drew on PBMCs, taken before the yellow fever booster vaccination. The receptors were gathered from a man between 18 and 35 years old who received the YFV17D yellow fever vaccine.

For the CDR3, the DNA is TGCGCCAGCAGCTTTGGACAGGTCGGGGGTGAAGCTTTCTTT. Amino acid sequence: CASSFGQVGGEAFF. The chain carries TRBV5-1 and TRBJ1-1; 7 bases fit TRBD1. V gave up 2 bases and J gave up 7 bases; unmatched junction bases: 8. The CDR3 contains 14 residues. CDR1 and CDR2 from the germline V gene are SGHRS and YFSETQ.

This clonotype turned up a few times. The CDR3 DNA reads as TGTGCCATGCGCGGGTCCACAGATACGCAGTATTTT. As protein: CAMRGSTDTQYF. This chain links TRBV10-3 with TRBJ2-3; the D gene is possibly TRBD2 (5 bases). The CDR3 has 12 residues. V lost 9 bases and J lost 2, with 9 bases in between. Per germline, CDR1 ENHRY and CDR2 SYGVKD.

This clonotype was counted a few times. This chain uses TRBV29-1 with TRBJ2-1; TRBD2 matches 8 bases. Germline trimming cut 2 bases from V and 9 bases from J; bases unmatched to any gene: 6. Germline lookup yields CDR1 SQVTM and CDR2 ANQGSEA. This CDR3 has 13 residues. CDR3 in amino acids: CSVENGGAGEQFF. CDR3 DNA: TGCAGCGTTGAAAACGGGGGGGCCGGTGAGCAGTTCTTC.

The chain couples TRBV7-2 to TRBJ1-5; no firm D call. Deletions cut 3 bases from V and 6 bases from J, with 9 bases between. The CDR3 totals 13 residues. Germline-derived CDR1 and CDR2 are SGHTA and FQGNSA. DNA of the CDR3: TGTGCCAGCAGCTTCGATAACAGTCAGCCCCAGCATTTT. It encodes CASSFDNSQPQHF.

This chain connects TRBV12-3 or TRBV12-4 to TRBJ1-2, with TRBD1 identical over 7 bases. V gave up 2 bases and J gave up 5 bases; unmatched junction bases: 5. This CDR3 has 14 amino acids. CDR3 coding DNA: TGTGCCAGCAGTTTAAAGGGGGCGGGGTATGGCTACACCTTC. Amino acids: CASSLKGAGYGYTF.

This clonotype was recorded a few times. This chain joins TRBV21-1 and TRBJ2-7; TRBD1, the table's D call, lacks a check against the DNA. TRBV21-1 counts as a pseudogene. The CDR3 covers 16 residues. The CDR3 DNA follows: TGTGCCAGCAACCTTCTCGACAGGGCAGAACCCTACGAGCAGTACGTC. This translates into CASNLLDRAEPYEQYV.

This clonotype was observed a few times. This chain uses TRBV20-1 with TRBJ2-1, with D tentatively TRBD2 (5 bases). Germline V gene lookup returns CDR1 DFQATT and CDR2 SNEGSKA (reference sequence). V was shortened by 0 bases and J by 3 bases, with 12 bases between the two germline ends. The CDR3 loop spans 15 amino acids. The CDR3 nucleotides are TGCAGTGCTAGAGATGCATCGGGGAGCTACAATGAGCAGTTCTTC. It encodes CSARDASGSYNEQFF.

V is TRBV5-1 and J is TRBJ2-5; D not resolved. The germline CDR1 and CDR2 sequences are SGHRS and YFSETQ. Deletions cut 0 bases from V and 5 bases from J, with 14 bases between. This CDR3 is built from 15 residues. CDR3 protein: CASSLAYSQLETQYF. The CDR3 coding sequence is TGCGCCAGCAGCTTGGCCTATAGCCAGCTGGAGACCCAGTACTTC.

This clonotype showed up many times. The chain carries TRBV12-3 or TRBV12-4 and TRBJ1-6; 7 bases agree with TRBD1. The CDR3 is 13 amino acids. Losses at the gene ends were 6 bases for V and 5 bases for J; bases not matched to a gene: 1. CDR3 region: CASRTGNNSPLHF. Written as DNA, the CDR3 is TGTGCCAGCAGGACAGGGAATAATTCACCCCTCCACTTT.

The table lists this clonotype with a few counts. The chain employs TRBV11-2 and TRBJ2-6; TRBD1 aligns across 8 bases. Trimming removed 3 bases from V and 0 bases from J; junction bases left unmatched: 4. There are 17 residues in the CDR3. Germline V CDR1 and CDR2: SGHAT, FQNNGV. This CDR3 reads CASSFGTGNSGANVLTF. For the CDR3, the DNA is TGTGCCAGCAGCTTTGGGACAGGAAACTCTGGGGCCAACGTCCTGACTTTC. The entire variable domain, with the rest obtained from reference TRBV11-2 and TRBJ2-6, is as follows: EAGVAQSPRYKIIEKRQSVAFWCNPISGHATLYWYQQILGQGPKLLIQFQNNGVVDDSQLPKDRFSAERLKGVDSTLKIQPAKLEDSAVYLCASSFGTGNSGANVLTFGAGSRLTVL.

This clonotype was seen more than once but under ten times. The chain carries TRBV6-5 and TRBJ2-3; D possibly corresponds to TRBD2 (6 bases). The CDR3 has 14 amino acids. Deletions cut 2 bases from V and 6 bases from J, with 12 bases between. Looked up from germline, CDR1 is MNHEY and CDR2 is SVGAGI. CDR3 sequence (DNA): TGTGCCAGCAGTTACGGACTAACCATCGATACGCAGTATTTT. As protein: CASSYGLTIDTQYF.

This clonotype came up a few times. CDR3 in amino acids: CATSRERGQRVSGNTIYF. In nucleotides, the CDR3 is TGTGCCACCAGCAGAGAGAGGGGACAGAGGGTCTCTGGAAACACCATATATTTT. The chain couples TRBV15 to TRBJ1-3; TRBD1 matches 7 bases. The CDR3 runs 18 residues. Trimming at V came to 0 bases and at J to 0 bases, leaving 8 bases not matched to a gene. CDR1 LNHNV and CDR2 YYDKDF come from the germline V gene (reference sequence).

This clonotype occurred a few times. The chain employs TRBV18 and TRBJ2-5; D possibly corresponds to TRBD1 (6 bases). The CDR3 runs to 15 residues. V lost 1 base and J lost 5, with 14 bases in between. From germline, CDR1 is KGHSH and CDR2 LQKENI. CDR3 sequence: CASSPRSQGAETQYF. The CDR3 DNA reads as TGTGCCAGCTCACCACGATCACAGGGTGCGGAGACCCAGTACTTC. Using reference TRBV18 and TRBJ2-5 for the parts outside the CDR3, the full variable domain is NAGVMQNPRHLVRRRGQEARLRCSPMKGHSHVYWYRQLPEEGLKFMVYLQKENIIDESGMPKERFSAEFPKEGPSILRIQQVVRGDSAAYFCASSPRSQGAETQYFGPGTRLLVL.

In this sample, this clonotype turned up many times. The V call is TRBV14, the J call TRBJ2-6; no definite D call. CDR1 SGHDN and CDR2 FVKESK come from the germline V gene. Deletions cut 4 bases from V and 0 bases from J, with 7 bases between. CDR3 length: 15 residues. DNA for the CDR3: TGTGCCAGCAGCCGAGGAAGCTCTGGGGCCAACGTCCTGACTTTC. Translated: CASSRGSSGANVLTF.

This clonotype was observed a few times. The J gene is TRBJ2-1, the V gene TRBV2; 12 bases map to TRBD1. V lost 11 bases and J lost 8; bases outside the gene matches: 10. The CDR3 covers 14 residues. Germline CDR1 and CDR2: SNHLY and FYNNEI. CDR3 sequence: CAGIRDRGLDEQFF. The CDR3 DNA reads as TGTGCCGGTATCCGGGACAGGGGGCTTGATGAGCAGTTCTTC.

V gene TRBV5-1 combines with J gene TRBJ2-1, with D possibly being TRBD1 (5 bases). The CDR3 has 13 amino acids. Per germline, CDR1 SGHRS and CDR2 YFSETQ. Between the trimmed V and J ends, which lost 4 bases and 8 bases, there was a span of 13 bases. CDR3 sequence (DNA): TGCGCCAGCAGCGTACAGGTTAGGGATGAGCAGTTCTTC. Protein sequence: CASSVQVRDEQFF.

The V gene is TRBV21-1, the J gene TRBJ2-5; the table names TRBD2, a call not compared with the DNA. TRBV21-1 is a pseudogene locus. The CDR3 is 19 residues long. The CDR3 reads CASSKEYKGGTPAEETQYF. CDR3 DNA sequence: TGTGCCAGCAGCAAAGAATACAAGGGCGGGACTCCAGCTGAAGAGACCCAGTACTTC.

This clonotype turned up a few times. The chain employs TRBV5-1 and TRBJ2-1; D gene ambiguous. This CDR3 contains 13 residues. Trimming took 3 bases from V and 5 from J, leaving 9 bases between them. CDR1 and CDR2 (germline): SGHRS, YFSETQ. CDR3 protein: CASSWGGDNEQFF. The CDR3 DNA reads TGCGCCAGCAGCTGGGGTGGTGACAATGAGCAGTTCTTC.

The chain is built from TRBV6-2 or TRBV6-3 and TRBJ1-1, with no clear D. V shed 7 bases and J shed 0 bases, with 21 bases lying between them. Germline V gene data show CDR1 as MNHEY and CDR2 as SVGEGT. The CDR3 covers 17 residues. CDR3 region: CASTPPAPMVVNTEAFF. The CDR3 region has the DNA TGTGCCAGCACCCCGCCCGCTCCCATGGTTGTGAACACTGAAGCTTTCTTT.

This chain links TRBV12-5 with TRBJ2-7; the D is unclear. Trimming pared 1 base from V and 6 bases from J, leaving 4 bases between. The CDR3 extends over 11 amino acids. The V gene's germline CDR1 is LGHNT and CDR2 FRNRAP. The CDR3 is CASGLGAEQYF. DNA for the CDR3: TGTGCTAGTGGTTTGGGGGCCGAGCAGTACTTC.

This chain links TRBV10-3 with TRBJ2-3; D is unclear. From germline, CDR1 is ENHRY and CDR2 SYGVKD. The V and J ends lost 10 bases and 9 bases respectively, with 11 bases between them. The CDR3 is 10 amino acids. The CDR3 sequence: CATAEETQYF. CDR3 DNA: TGTGCCACCGCTGAGGAAACGCAGTATTTT.

This clonotype showed up just a few times. The gene calls are TRBV7-3 and TRBJ2-7; 11 bases are a match to TRBD1. In germline, CDR1 is SGHTA, CDR2 FQGTGA. CDR3 size: 19 residues. The V segment lost 5 bases and the J segment 1 base; nucleotides outside the gene matches: 16. CDR3 nucleotides: TGTGCCAGCAGCCTAGGGACAGGGGGGATTAACTCGACTTCCTACGAGCAGTACGTC. As protein: CASSLGTGGINSTSYEQYV.

This clonotype was observed a few times. This chain joins TRBV6-2 or TRBV6-3 and TRBJ2-7; D ambiguous. The CDR3 extends over 15 amino acids. CDR1 is MNHEY, CDR2 SVGEGT, per germline. Trimming removed 5 bases from V and 0 bases from J, with 14 bases in between. The CDR3 region has the DNA TGTGCCAGCAGTGCTCCCAGACACCACTCCTACGAGCAGTACTTC. Protein: CASSAPRHHSYEQYF.

This clonotype has just a few counts. The genes are TRBV7-9 and TRBJ2-3, with D possibly TRBD1 on 7 matching bases. This CDR3 comprises 14 residues. Trimming cost V 3 bases and J 10 bases, with 17 bases left between them. Germline V lookup: CDR1 SEHNR, CDR2 FQNEAQ (reference sequence). CDR3 sequence: CASSFSLQGGPQYF. The CDR3 DNA reads TGTGCCAGCAGCTTTAGCCTGCAGGGGGGACCGCAGTATTTT. Full variable domain (missing parts from reference TRBV7-9 and TRBJ2-3): DTGVSQNPRHKITKRGQNVTFRCDPISEHNRLYWYRQTLGQGPEFLTYFQNEAQLEKSRLLSDRFSAERPKGSFSTLEIQRTEQGDSAMYLCASSFSLQGGPQYFGPGTRLTVL.

J is TRBJ1-4 and V is TRBV20-1, with TRBD1 identical over 11 bases. After removal of 7 bases from V and 0 bases from J, the junction contained 4 bases not matched to a gene. Germline assignment: CDR1 DFQATT and CDR2 SNEGSKA (reference sequence). The CDR3 extends over 15 amino acids. CDR3 in amino acids: CSVDRGLATNEKLFF. The CDR3 DNA is TGCAGTGTGGACAGGGGGCTTGCAACTAATGAAAAACTGTTTTTT.

This clonotype was detected a few times. This chain joins TRBV5-1 and TRBJ2-1, with TRBD1 as a possible D gene (5 bases). Looked up from germline, CDR1 is SGHRS and CDR2 is YFSETQ. The CDR3 has 13 residues. The ends were cut back, 0 bases at V and 7 bases at J, with 8 bases in the middle. The CDR3 sequence: CASSLAPGNEQFF. The CDR3 DNA is TGCGCCAGCAGCTTGGCTCCAGGGAATGAGCAGTTCTTC. The whole variable domain, remainder taken from reference TRBV5-1 and TRBJ2-1, is KAGVTQTPRYLIKTRGQQVTLSCSPISGHRSVSWYQQTPGQGLQFLFEYFSETQRNKGNFPGRFSGRQFSNSRSEMNVSTLELGDSALYLCASSLAPGNEQFFGPGTRLTVL.

This chain joins TRBV5-1 and TRBJ1-6; no reliable D call. CDR3 size: 16 residues. Germline values: CDR1 SGHRS, CDR2 YFSETQ. The V end was cut by 0 bases, the J end by 5 bases, with 12 bases between. The DNA for the CDR3 is TGCGCCAGCAGCTTGGCGTGGGGAACGGATAATTCACCCCTCCACTTT. Translation: CASSLAWGTDNSPLHF.

This clonotype was found a few times. The CDR3, as DNA: TGCAGCGTGCAGGGGGCGTCAACTAACTATGGCTACACCTTC. Translating it yields CSVQGASTNYGYTF. The chain combines TRBV29-1 with TRBJ1-2, with 8 bases that match TRBD1. J gave up 0 bases and V 6 bases, and 6 bases lay outside the gene matches. Germline CDR1 and CDR2: SQVTM and ANQGSEA. This CDR3 is built from 14 residues.

This chain links TRBV7-3 with TRBJ2-5, with TRBD2 identical over 11 bases. The CDR3 length is 16 residues. V lost 4 bases and J lost 5; bases outside the gene matches: 9. CDR1 and CDR2 (germline): SGHTA, FQGTGA. CDR3: CASSSDSGGAAETQYF. The CDR3 coding sequence is TGTGCCAGCAGCTCGGATAGCGGGGGGGCAGCGGAGACCCAGTACTTC.

This clonotype was seen more than once but under ten times. The genes are TRBV7-3 and TRBJ2-3, with unresolved D. V was cut by 2 bases and J by 7 bases, with 10 bases left in between. Germline CDR1 reads SGHTA; CDR2 reads FQGTGA. The CDR3 covers 13 residues. The CDR3 here is CASSLDPTNTQYF. For the CDR3, the DNA is TGTGCCAGCAGCTTAGACCCTACTAATACGCAGTATTTT.

This clonotype was seen only a few times. The chain recombines TRBV7-2 with TRBJ2-2, with 10 nucleotides matching TRBD1. The germline V gene has CDR1 SGHTA and CDR2 FQGNSA. The CDR3 has 13 amino acids. V trimming: 11 bases; J trimming: 6 bases; junction bases outside the gene matches: 6. The DNA for the CDR3 is TGTGCCGGGGGACAGGGGCCCTCCGGGGAGCTGTTTTTT. It is translated as CAGGQGPSGELFF.

This clonotype was seen a few times. The chain combines TRBV5-5 with TRBJ2-6, with TRBD1 identical over 8 bases. The V segment lost 3 bases and the J segment 2 bases; nucleotides outside the gene matches: 1. The CDR3 has 15 amino acids. CDR1 is SGHKS, CDR2 YYEKEE, per germline (reference sequence). This CDR3 reads CASSWTGTGANVLTF. The CDR3 nucleotides are TGTGCCAGCAGCTGGACAGGGACTGGGGCCAACGTCCTGACTTTC.